Following are 29 T cell receptor beta chains from one sample sequenced in a study of early T cells in non-severe SARS-CoV-2 infection listed by TCRdb under 2021. Library preparation employed 5' RACE. The instrument was a NextSeq 500. TCRdb cleaned the public reads at Q25 with fastp, built clones with MiXCR and kept in-frame beta chains. Rows are unified per CDR3 protein, each entry keeping the most common DNA and genes. In this sample the table shows 65,000 to 70,000 distinct CDR3 sequences, 12% of which occur a single time. 1.5% to 2% of the sample goes to the ten largest clones. Sequencing was done on a sample of whole blood. The receptors shown here come from an adult who was a healthcare worker with PCR-confirmed SARS-CoV-2 infection or an uninfected control (not recorded which).

This clonotype appeared many times. The chain joins TRBV20-1 to TRBJ2-7, with D perhaps matching TRBD1 or TRBD2 (5 bases each). Germline-derived CDR1 and CDR2 are DFQATT and SNEGSKA (reference sequence). The CDR3 loop spans 12 amino acids. The DNA for the CDR3 is TGCAGCCAGACAGTGTCGGGGTACGAGCAGTACTTC. Its protein is CSQTVSGYEQYF.

This clonotype showed up just a few times. The chain is built from TRBV6-5 and TRBJ1-2; TRBD1 matches 10 bases. CDR3 length: 18 residues. The ends lost 8 bases at V and 2 bases at J; junction bases unmatched: 17. CDR1 is MNHEY, CDR2 SVGAGI, per germline. The CDR3 DNA is TGTGCCAGCCATAGTAATCCCGGGACAGGGGAACTCAACTATGGCTACACCTTC. Translating it yields CASHSNPGTGELNYGYTF.

The V and J genes are TRBV29-1 and TRBJ2-7; D may be TRBD1 (6 bases). Trimming took off 0 bases at V and 1 base at J, with 13 bases between the two ends. In germline, CDR1 is SQVTM, CDR2 ANQGSEA. This CDR3 comprises 15 residues. The CDR3 loop is CSVEDPQDSSYEQYF. The CDR3 coding sequence is TGCAGCGTTGAAGACCCCCAGGACAGTTCCTACGAGCAGTACTTC.

This clonotype was detected many times. This chain joins TRBV13 and TRBJ2-7; possibly TRBD1 for D (6 bases). CDR3 size: 17 residues. Germline-derived CDR1 and CDR2 are PRHDT and FYEKMQ (reference sequence). Trimming stripped 4 bases from V and 0 bases from J, with 19 bases between. CDR3 in amino acids: CASSSQALGHRSYEQYF. The CDR3 DNA reads TGTGCCAGCAGCTCCCAGGCCTTGGGACACCGCTCCTACGAGCAGTACTTC.

This chain uses TRBV20-1 with TRBJ2-1; 7 nucleotides match TRBD1. The germline V gene has CDR1 DFQATT and CDR2 SNEGSKA (reference sequence). CDR3 length equals 15 residues. The junction had 10 bases not matched to a gene; V was cut back by 6 bases and J by 2 bases. CDR3 amino acids: CSATRDRGAYNEQFF. The CDR3 coding sequence is TGCAGTGCAACCCGGGACAGAGGGGCCTACAATGAGCAGTTCTTC.

The chain combines TRBV28 with TRBJ1-5; possibly TRBD1 for D (5 bases). Per germline, CDR1 MDHEN and CDR2 SYDVKM. The CDR3 runs 14 residues. Between the trimmed V and J ends, which lost 3 bases and 0 bases, there was a span of 6 bases. The CDR3 region is CASSFGGSNQPQHF. The CDR3, as DNA: TGTGCCAGCAGTTTCGGGGGTAGCAATCAGCCCCAGCATTTT.

The rearrangement links TRBV19 to TRBJ1-5; 8 nucleotides agree with TRBD1. The CDR3 consists of 15 residues. Germline V gene data show CDR1 as LNHDA and CDR2 as SQIVND (reference sequence). Losses at the gene ends were 5 bases for V and 4 bases for J; bases not matched to a gene: 7. The CDR3 coding sequence is TGTGCCAGTAGTCCCGACAGGGGTCGGAATCAGCCCCAGCATTTT. Translation gives CASSPDRGRNQPQHF.

The chain combines TRBV20-1 with TRBJ1-1, with a weak D call TRBD1 (5 bases). There are 14 residues in the CDR3. The V gene lost 1 base and the J gene lost 3 bases, with 12 bases spanning the gap. Germline CDR1 is DFQATT and CDR2 is SNEGSKA (reference sequence). CDR3 bases: TGCAGTGCTAGAGCGGGACTTTCGGACACTGAAGCTTTCTTT. Residues: CSARAGLSDTEAFF.

This clonotype was picked up many times. The rearrangement uses TRBV12-3 or TRBV12-4 and TRBJ2-2; 11 bases agree with TRBD2. Trimming at V came to 6 bases and at J to 0 bases, leaving 3 bases not matched to a gene. The CDR3 extends over 16 amino acids. CDR3: CASRGTSGSNTGELFF. In nucleotides, the CDR3 is TGTGCCAGCAGAGGGACTAGCGGCTCGAACACCGGGGAGCTGTTTTTT.

The gene calls are TRBV19 and TRBJ1-5; D remains ambiguous. The CDR3 totals 14 residues. Germline CDR1 LNHDA, CDR2 SQIVND (reference sequence). Between the trimmed V and J ends, which lost 3 bases and 0 bases, there was a span of 6 bases. The DNA of the CDR3 is TGTGCCAGTAGTATCGCCCATAGCAATCAGCCCCAGCATTTT. This encodes CASSIAHSNQPQHF.

This chain joins TRBV5-1 and TRBJ2-7; D perhaps matches TRBD1 (6 bases). Germline CDR1 is SGHRS and CDR2 is YFSETQ. The CDR3 spans 14 residues. Trimming removed 0 bases from V and 2 bases from J, with 9 bases in between. This chain's CDR3 is CASSLAQGPYEQYF. Written as DNA, the CDR3 is TGCGCCAGCAGCTTGGCACAGGGACCCTACGAGCAGTACTTC.

This clonotype came up a few times. The J gene is TRBJ2-3, the V gene TRBV20-1; a weak D match, TRBD1 (7 bases). CDR3 length: 15 amino acids. Germline V gene lookup returns CDR1 DFQATT and CDR2 SNEGSKA (reference sequence). With 4 bases removed from V and 5 bases from J, the gap between germline ends came to 19 bases. The CDR3 bases are TGCAGTGCTAAGGGGGGACAGACGCTGAGAGATACGCAGTATTTT. This codes for CSAKGGQTLRDTQYF.

This clonotype came up many times. The chain has TRBV27 and TRBJ1-1, with D uncertain. The CDR3 consists of 15 residues. Per the germline V gene, CDR1 is MNHEY and CDR2 is SMNVEV (reference sequence). Trimming left V 5 bases short and J 2 bases short, with 15 bases between. CDR3 DNA: TGTGCCAGCAGTCCTAGGCAGACGGGAAACACTGAAGCTTTCTTT. Its translation: CASSPRQTGNTEAFF.

This clonotype was found a few times. The rearrangement links TRBV10-3 to TRBJ1-3; TRBD1 might be the D (5 bases). V was trimmed by 2 bases and J by 5 bases, leaving 7 bases between them. The CDR3 consists of 13 residues. In germline, CDR1 is ENHRY, CDR2 SYGVKD. Written as DNA, the CDR3 is TGTGCCATCAGTGAGGGGGGGAGAAACACCATATATTTT. Translation: CAISEGGRNTIYF.

This clonotype has ten or more counts. V is TRBV6-5 and J is TRBJ2-5; D might be TRBD1 or TRBD2, each matching 6 bases. Germline values: CDR1 MNHEY, CDR2 SVGAGI. Trimming removed 7 bases at V and 7 bases at J, with 13 bases between. The CDR3 loop spans 12 amino acids. This CDR3 reads CASTPGGGTQYF. The CDR3 DNA reads as TGTGCCAGCACCCCAGGAGGGGGGACCCAGTACTTC.

This chain links TRBV9 with TRBJ2-3; D remains ambiguous. The CDR3 runs to 15 residues. The germline CDR1 and CDR2 sequences are SGDLS and YYNGEE. V was shortened by 4 bases and J by 4 bases, with 16 bases between the two germline ends. CDR3 residues: CASSPGPAPADTQYF. The CDR3 nucleotides read TGTGCCAGCAGCCCGGGCCCTGCCCCCGCAGATACGCAGTATTTT.

The rearrangement joins TRBV11-2 to TRBJ1-3; a weak D match, TRBD1 (5 bases). V lost 2 bases to trimming and J lost 6 bases, with 11 bases between them. The CDR3 runs to 14 residues. Germline assignment: CDR1 SGHAT and CDR2 FQNNGV. Here the CDR3 DNA reads TGTGCCAGCAGCTTACGCCAGGGTGAAAACACCATATATTTT. Translated, it gives CASSLRQGENTIYF.

The sample holds a few counts of this clonotype. The V and J genes are TRBV3-1 and TRBJ2-2; TRBD1 agrees at 7 bases. The CDR3 runs 17 residues. With 4 bases clipped from V and 5 bases from J, the junction kept 13 bases outside the gene matches. Germline V gene data show CDR1 as LGHDT and CDR2 as YNNKEL (reference sequence). CDR3 region: CASSPRGGGVGTGELFF. The CDR3 nucleotides are TGTGCCAGCAGCCCCAGAGGGGGCGGCGTGGGAACCGGGGAGCTGTTTTTT.

This clonotype has ten or more counts. The chain recombines TRBV12-3 or TRBV12-4 with TRBJ2-1; no definite D call. V was clipped by 3 bases and J by 8 bases, with 11 bases between them. The CDR3 is 13 amino acids. CDR3 loop: CASSFGFRDEQFF. DNA for the CDR3: TGTGCCAGCAGTTTTGGCTTTCGGGATGAGCAGTTCTTC.

This clonotype was seen at least ten times. V and J are TRBV9 and TRBJ2-5; TRBD2 is a possible D gene (7 bases). V was clipped by 0 bases and J by 4 bases, with 13 bases between them. The CDR3 contains 15 residues. From germline, CDR1 is SGDLS and CDR2 YYNGEE. Here the CDR3 reads CASSVDAGGAETQYF. The CDR3, as DNA: TGTGCCAGCAGCGTAGACGCTGGGGGGGCAGAGACCCAGTACTTC.

This clonotype appeared many times. This chain links TRBV25-1 with TRBJ2-1; D is uncertain. The CDR3 is 15 residues long. The V end was cut by 8 bases, the J end by 0 bases, with 14 bases between. Looked up from germline, CDR1 is MGHDK and CDR2 is SYGVNS. The CDR3 DNA sequence: TGTGCCAGCTTCGGTAGGGCGAGCTCCTACAATGAGCAGTTCTTC. Translated, it gives CASFGRASSYNEQFF.

The chain couples TRBV5-1 to TRBJ2-3, with 8 bases that match TRBD1. Per the germline V gene, CDR1 is SGHRS and CDR2 is YFSETQ. The CDR3 is 15 amino acids. V dropped 4 bases and J dropped 4; count of bases not matched to a gene: 8. This chain's CDR3 is CASSLTLTGADTQYF. The CDR3 nucleotides are TGCGCCAGCAGCCTAACCCTGACAGGGGCAGATACGCAGTATTTT.

The chain links TRBV5-1 to TRBJ1-1; 8 nucleotides match TRBD1. This CDR3 is built from 14 residues. V shed 4 bases and J 4 bases; nucleotides not matched to a gene: 6. Germline V lookup: CDR1 SGHRS, CDR2 YFSETQ. CDR3 sequence: CASSDGQGGTEAFF. The CDR3 DNA reads TGCGCCAGCAGCGATGGACAGGGAGGCACTGAAGCTTTCTTT.

The chain is built from TRBV20-1 and TRBJ1-2; weak D call: TRBD1 (6 bases). Trimming took 3 bases from V and 0 from J, leaving 20 bases between them. This CDR3 has 17 amino acids. The germline gives CDR1 DFQATT, CDR2 SNEGSKA (reference sequence). The CDR3 region is CSARRGDLLTTNYGYTF. The CDR3 coding sequence is TGCAGTGCTAGGAGGGGGGATCTTCTGACAACTAACTATGGCTACACCTTC.

This clonotype occurred many times. The chain couples TRBV19 to TRBJ1-2; no reliable D call. V was pared by 8 bases and J by 10 bases, with 14 bases between. The CDR3 is 11 amino acids. Germline CDR1 and CDR2: LNHDA and SQIVND (reference sequence). DNA for the CDR3: TGTGCCAGTCGTGGTGGTGAGGTCTACACCTTC. Its translation: CASRGGEVYTF.

This clonotype has ten or more counts. The rearrangement uses TRBV7-9 and TRBJ2-3; 10 positions match TRBD1. J lost 4 bases, V lost 4 bases, and 8 bases had no gene match. This CDR3 is built from 16 residues. Germline loops: CDR1 SEHNR, CDR2 FQNEAQ (reference sequence). This CDR3 is CASSSLTGGAADTQYF. DNA of the CDR3: TGTGCCAGCAGCTCCCTGACAGGGGGCGCGGCAGATACGCAGTATTTT.

This clonotype was observed a few times. The chain uses TRBV5-6 and TRBJ1-2; perhaps TRBD1 as D (5 bases). The CDR3 has 15 residues. Germline loops: CDR1 SGHDT, CDR2 YYEEEE. Trimming stripped 4 bases from V and 3 bases from J, with 16 bases between. Here the CDR3 DNA reads TGTGCCAGCAGCCGTCTCTTTACAGGCGACTATGGCTACACCTTC. It encodes CASSRLFTGDYGYTF.

V and J are TRBV7-6 and TRBJ2-1, with 8 bases aligning to TRBD2. CDR1 is SGHVS, CDR2 FNYEAQ, per germline. There are 16 residues in the CDR3. V lost 4 bases, J lost 1 base, and 6 bases stayed unmatched. The CDR3, as DNA: TGTGCCAGCAGCTCACTAGCGGATCATTCCTACAATGAGCAGTTCTTC. It translates to CASSSLADHSYNEQFF.

This clonotype was seen ten or more times. The chain carries TRBV19 and TRBJ1-1; TRBD1 might be the D (5 bases). The CDR3 length is 15 residues. CDR1 is LNHDA, CDR2 SQIVND, per germline (reference sequence). V was pared by 6 bases and J by 1 base, with 15 bases between. CDR3: CASRRGDLSNTEAFF. As DNA, the CDR3 is TGTGCCAGTAGGCGGGGGGACTTATCGAACACTGAAGCTTTCTTT.